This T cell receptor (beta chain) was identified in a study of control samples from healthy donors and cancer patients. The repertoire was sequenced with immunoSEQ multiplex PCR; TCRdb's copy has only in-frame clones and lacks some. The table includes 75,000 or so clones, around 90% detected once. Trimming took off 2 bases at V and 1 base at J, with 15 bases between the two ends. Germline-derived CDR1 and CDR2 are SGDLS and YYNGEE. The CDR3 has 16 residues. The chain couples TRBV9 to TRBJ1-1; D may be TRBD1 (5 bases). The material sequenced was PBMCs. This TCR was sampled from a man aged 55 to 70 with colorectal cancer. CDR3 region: CASSVGGRARNTEAFF. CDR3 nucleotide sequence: TGTGCCAGCAGCGTCGGGGGAAGGGCCAGGAACACTGAAGCTTTCTTT.